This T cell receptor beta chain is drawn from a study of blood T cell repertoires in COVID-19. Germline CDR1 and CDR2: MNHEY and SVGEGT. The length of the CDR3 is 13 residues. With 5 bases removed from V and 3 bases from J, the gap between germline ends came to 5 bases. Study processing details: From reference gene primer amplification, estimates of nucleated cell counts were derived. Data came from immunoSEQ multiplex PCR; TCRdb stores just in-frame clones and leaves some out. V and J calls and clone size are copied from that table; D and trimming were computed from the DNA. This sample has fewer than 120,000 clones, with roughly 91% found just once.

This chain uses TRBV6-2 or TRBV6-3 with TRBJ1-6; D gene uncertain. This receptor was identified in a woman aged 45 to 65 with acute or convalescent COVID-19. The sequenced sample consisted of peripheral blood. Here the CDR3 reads CASSRGYNSPLHF. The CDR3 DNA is TGTGCCAGCAGTCGGGGCTATAATTCACCCCTCCACTTT.